One and the same sample provided the 20 T cell receptor beta chains below, sequenced in a study of blood T cell repertoires in COVID-19. The table came from immunoSEQ multiplex PCR; TCRdb's copy has only in-frame clones and leaves some out. The sample contains around 180,000 clones, about 91% of which appear only once. Sequenced: peripheral blood. The receptors here all came from a woman aged 25-40 years with acute or convalescent COVID-19.

As regards this clone: This same CDR3 is encoded by further DNA sequences in the sample. This chain uses TRBV28 with TRBJ1-2; D gene uncertain. In germline, CDR1 is MDHEN, CDR2 SYDVKM. V lost 3 bases and J 4 bases, leaving 6 bases between the germline ends. This CDR3 spans 12 amino acids. CDR3 loop: CASSLEGYGYTF. DNA for the CDR3: TGTGCCAGCAGTTTGGAGGGCTATGGCTACACCTTC.

The chain has TRBV19 and TRBJ1-5; D is undetermined. Per germline, CDR1 LNHDA and CDR2 SQIVND (reference sequence). This CDR3 region has 17 residues. Trimming removed 1 base from V and 0 bases from J, with 13 bases in between. The CDR3, as DNA: TGTGCCAGTAGTATAGGAAAAACAGTCCCTAGCAATCAGCCCCAGCATTTT. This encodes CASSIGKTVPSNQPQHF.

The V gene is TRBV20-1, the J gene TRBJ1-2; no definite D call. This CDR3 comprises 12 residues. V shed 3 bases and J shed 7 bases, with 12 bases lying between them. Germline V gene data show CDR1 as DFQATT and CDR2 as SNEGSKA (reference sequence). This CDR3 is CSASWALGGYTF. The CDR3, as DNA: TGCAGTGCTAGTTGGGCTCTCGGTGGCTACACCTTC.

The gene calls are TRBV11-3 and TRBJ2-1; D is perhaps TRBD2 (5 bases). Per the germline V gene, CDR1 is SGHNT and CDR2 is YENEEA. This CDR3 contains 13 residues. With 4 bases removed from V and 2 bases from J, the gap between germline ends came to 6 bases. The CDR3 is CASSSGTYNEQFF. The CDR3, as DNA: TGTGCCAGCAGCTCCGGGACCTACAATGAGCAGTTCTTC.

This chain uses TRBV9 with TRBJ1-3; D is undetermined. CDR3 size: 14 residues. Trimming cost V 2 bases and J 0 bases, with 6 bases left between them. Germline loops: CDR1 SGDLS, CDR2 YYNGEE. The CDR3 DNA follows: TGTGCCAGCAGCGTTGAGAGCTCTGGAAACACCATATATTTT. Its translation: CASSVESSGNTIYF. The variable domain in full, completed from reference TRBV9 and TRBJ1-3, reads DSGVTQTPKHLITATGQRVTLRCSPRSGDLSVYWYQQSLDQGLQFLIQYYNGEERAKGNILERFSAQQFPDLHSELNLSSLELGDSALYFCASSVESSGNTIYFGEGSWLTVV.

This chain joins TRBV28 and TRBJ2-7, with a possible D match to TRBD1 (6 bases). Trimming pared 6 bases from V and 0 bases from J, leaving 12 bases between. Germline CDR1 reads MDHEN; CDR2 reads SYDVKM. The CDR3 covers 14 residues. This CDR3 reads CASRGQGNSYEQYF. Written as DNA, the CDR3 is TGTGCCAGCAGAGGGCAGGGGAACTCCTACGAGCAGTACTTC.

The chain couples TRBV30 to TRBJ2-5; no clear D. The CDR3 runs 12 residues. Germline V gene lookup returns CDR1 GTSNPN and CDR2 SVGIG (reference sequence). The V gene lost 0 bases and the J gene lost 4 bases, with 6 bases spanning the gap. The CDR3 region has the DNA TGTGCCTGGAGTGTACCGAGAGAGACCCAGTACTTC. This encodes CAWSVPRETQYF.

V gene TRBV18 combines with J gene TRBJ1-3; 7 nucleotides match TRBD1. V lost 5 bases to trimming and J lost 4 bases; unmatched junction nucleotides: 5. CDR1 is KGHSH, CDR2 LQKENI, per germline. The CDR3 is 14 residues long. The CDR3 DNA reads TGTGCCAGCTCATCGACAGGGACAGGAAACACCATATATTTT. It codes for CASSSTGTGNTIYF.

The V gene is TRBV2, the J gene TRBJ2-1; D is possibly TRBD2 (6 bases). The V end was cut by 2 bases, the J end by 5 bases, with 10 bases between. From germline, CDR1 is SNHLY and CDR2 FYNNEI. There are 14 residues in the CDR3. CDR3 sequence reads: CASSEILADNEQFF. DNA for the CDR3: TGTGCCAGCAGTGAAATACTAGCCGACAATGAGCAGTTCTTC.

The J gene is TRBJ2-7, the V gene TRBV3-1 (or the pseudogene TRBV3-2); TRBD2 agrees at 8 bases. J was trimmed by 2 bases and V by 4 bases; bases with no gene match: 7. The germline V gene has CDR1 LGHDT and CDR2 YNNKEL (reference sequence). This CDR3 spans 15 amino acids. The CDR3 DNA is TGTGCCAGCAGCCGCGACGGGACTAGGGCCTACGAGCAGTACTTC. The encoded protein is CASSRDGTRAYEQYF.

The rearrangement uses TRBV11-2 and TRBJ2-7; D gene ambiguous. CDR3 length: 13 residues. Trimming removed 1 base from V and 4 bases from J, with 8 bases in between. Germline assignment: CDR1 SGHAT and CDR2 FQNNGV. The CDR3 sequence is CASSLVARYEQYF. CDR3 bases: TGTGCCAGCAGCTTAGTAGCTAGGTACGAGCAGTACTTC.

The rearrangement joins TRBV9 to TRBJ2-1; 8 bases line up with TRBD2. V dropped 3 bases and J dropped 15; count of bases not matched to a gene: 11. The V gene's germline CDR1 is SGDLS and CDR2 YYNGEE. The CDR3 spans 13 residues. The CDR3 loop is CASSALSGTRLFF. For the CDR3, the DNA is TGTGCCAGCAGCGCCCTCTCCGGGACTAGATTGTTCTTC.

V and J are TRBV7-9 and TRBJ2-7, with 11 bases matching TRBD2. The junction had 7 bases not matched to a gene; V was cut back by 5 bases and J by 4 bases. The V gene's germline CDR1 is SEHNR and CDR2 FQNEAQ (reference sequence). The CDR3 contains 15 residues. Here the CDR3 DNA reads TGTGCCAGCAGCCCCAGGACTAGCGGGCATTACGAGCAGTACTTC. This encodes CASSPRTSGHYEQYF.

About this clone itself: The junction differs from germline at one of its ends, possibly a read error. The V gene is TRBV25-1, the J gene TRBJ2-7; 9 bases agree with TRBD1. This CDR3 has 13 residues. CDR1 is MGHDK, CDR2 SYGVNS, per germline. CDR3 coding DNA: TGTGCCAGCAGTGACGGGACAGGGTACGGGCAGTACTTC. It encodes CASSDGTGYGQYF.

The J gene is TRBJ2-1, the V gene TRBV6-4; 11 bases map to TRBD2. In germline, CDR1 is MRHNA, CDR2 SNTAGT. This CDR3 comprises 15 residues. Trimming at V came to 3 bases and at J to 8 bases, leaving 6 bases not matched to a gene. Here the CDR3 reads CASSELAGVIDEQFF. CDR3 in DNA: TGTGCCAGCAGTGAACTAGCGGGAGTGATAGATGAGCAGTTCTTC.

In DNA form, the CDR3 reads TGTGCTAGTGCAAGACAGGGGGCGAGGGGGCAGTTCTTC. Amino acids: CASARQGARGQFF. The chain combines TRBV12-5 with TRBJ2-1; 10 positions agree with TRBD1. Germline-derived CDR1 and CDR2 are LGHNT and FRNRAP. This CDR3 spans 13 amino acids. The V gene end was trimmed by 7 bases and the J gene end by 12 bases; junction bases not matched to a gene: 9.

J is TRBJ2-3 and V is TRBV7-9; TRBD1 might be the D (6 bases). Germline CDR1 and CDR2: SEHNR and FQNEAQ (reference sequence). This CDR3 is built from 13 residues. The CDR3 DNA sequence: TGTGCGAGCCGACCCTACCAGGGGCATACGCAGTATTTT. It codes for CASRPYQGHTQYF.

This chain uses TRBV5-1 with TRBJ2-1, with 7 positions matching TRBD2. Unmatched junction bases numbered 5, after V lost 5 bases and J lost 6 bases. CDR3 length equals 13 residues. Germline V lookup: CDR1 SGHRS, CDR2 YFSETQ. CDR3 nucleotide sequence: TGCGCCAGCAGGGGGGAGGGCCCCAATGAGCAGTTCTTC. Protein product: CASRGEGPNEQFF.

In its sample, this clone was seen once. The V and J genes are TRBV6-5 and TRBJ2-1; no definite D call. Germline V lookup: CDR1 MNHEY, CDR2 SVGAGI. There are 15 residues in the CDR3. Trimming cost V 2 bases and J 8 bases, with 16 bases left between them. The DNA of the CDR3 is TGTGCCAGCAGTTACCAGATGACGGGTTTGGATGAGCAGTTCTTC. This sequence encodes CASSYQMTGLDEQFF.

This chain links TRBV2 with TRBJ2-7, with no clear D. Trimming left V 3 bases short and J 1 base short, with 7 bases between. The CDR3 runs 13 residues. CDR1 and CDR2 from the germline V gene are SNHLY and FYNNEI. CDR3 coding DNA: TGTGCCAGCAGTGACCTTTTATCCTACGAGCAGTACTTC. Translated, it gives CASSDLLSYEQYF.